The sequence of this T cell receptor beta chain was determined in a study of control samples from healthy donors and cancer patients. Method: immunoSEQ multiplex PCR; TCRdb's copy keeps in-frame clones and lacks some. Of approximately 150,000 clones in the sample, 96% are singletons; the top ten hold just over 1%. This clone has a single count. CDR3 length: 18 amino acids. CDR1 LGHDT and CDR2 YNNKEL come from the germline V gene (reference sequence). Trimming left V 1 base short and J 0 bases short, with 17 bases between. Specimen: blood. The V and J genes are TRBV3-1 (or the pseudogene TRBV3-2) and TRBJ2-3; weak D call: TRBD2 (6 bases). The sequence was collected from a woman in her thirties in good health. For the CDR3, the DNA is TGTGCCAGCAGCCAAGTAGGAGGGTTAACTAGCAGCACAGATACGCAGTATTTT. It encodes CASSQVGGLTSSTDTQYF.